The clone carrying this TCR beta chain was seen ten or more times. TCRdb ran MiXCR on the 5' RACE reads and lists one entry per CDR3 protein. The repertoire holds about 220,000 distinct CDR3 sequences, around 6.5% seen once, with just over 14% in the top ten. The entry originates in a study of identical twins. In every case, the donor was a healthy Caucasian. The V end was cut by 1 base, the J end by 10 bases, with 17 bases between. The length of the CDR3 is 15 residues. The germline V gene encodes CDR1 SGHAT and CDR2 FQNNGV. These data were also reused for a study on T cells expressing NK-cell markers. As reported in that work: One of eight sequenced donors was HCMV-seronegative; the other seven were seropositive.

This chain uses TRBV11-2 with TRBJ2-1, with D possibly matching TRBD2 (6 bases). This clonotype was obtained from a woman under 30 in good health. Sequencing used CD8+ T cells sorted from blood. This CDR3 is CASSLGALAPYEQFF. CDR3 nucleotide sequence: TGTGCCAGCAGCTTAGGGGCACTAGCCCCCTACGAGCAGTTCTTC.